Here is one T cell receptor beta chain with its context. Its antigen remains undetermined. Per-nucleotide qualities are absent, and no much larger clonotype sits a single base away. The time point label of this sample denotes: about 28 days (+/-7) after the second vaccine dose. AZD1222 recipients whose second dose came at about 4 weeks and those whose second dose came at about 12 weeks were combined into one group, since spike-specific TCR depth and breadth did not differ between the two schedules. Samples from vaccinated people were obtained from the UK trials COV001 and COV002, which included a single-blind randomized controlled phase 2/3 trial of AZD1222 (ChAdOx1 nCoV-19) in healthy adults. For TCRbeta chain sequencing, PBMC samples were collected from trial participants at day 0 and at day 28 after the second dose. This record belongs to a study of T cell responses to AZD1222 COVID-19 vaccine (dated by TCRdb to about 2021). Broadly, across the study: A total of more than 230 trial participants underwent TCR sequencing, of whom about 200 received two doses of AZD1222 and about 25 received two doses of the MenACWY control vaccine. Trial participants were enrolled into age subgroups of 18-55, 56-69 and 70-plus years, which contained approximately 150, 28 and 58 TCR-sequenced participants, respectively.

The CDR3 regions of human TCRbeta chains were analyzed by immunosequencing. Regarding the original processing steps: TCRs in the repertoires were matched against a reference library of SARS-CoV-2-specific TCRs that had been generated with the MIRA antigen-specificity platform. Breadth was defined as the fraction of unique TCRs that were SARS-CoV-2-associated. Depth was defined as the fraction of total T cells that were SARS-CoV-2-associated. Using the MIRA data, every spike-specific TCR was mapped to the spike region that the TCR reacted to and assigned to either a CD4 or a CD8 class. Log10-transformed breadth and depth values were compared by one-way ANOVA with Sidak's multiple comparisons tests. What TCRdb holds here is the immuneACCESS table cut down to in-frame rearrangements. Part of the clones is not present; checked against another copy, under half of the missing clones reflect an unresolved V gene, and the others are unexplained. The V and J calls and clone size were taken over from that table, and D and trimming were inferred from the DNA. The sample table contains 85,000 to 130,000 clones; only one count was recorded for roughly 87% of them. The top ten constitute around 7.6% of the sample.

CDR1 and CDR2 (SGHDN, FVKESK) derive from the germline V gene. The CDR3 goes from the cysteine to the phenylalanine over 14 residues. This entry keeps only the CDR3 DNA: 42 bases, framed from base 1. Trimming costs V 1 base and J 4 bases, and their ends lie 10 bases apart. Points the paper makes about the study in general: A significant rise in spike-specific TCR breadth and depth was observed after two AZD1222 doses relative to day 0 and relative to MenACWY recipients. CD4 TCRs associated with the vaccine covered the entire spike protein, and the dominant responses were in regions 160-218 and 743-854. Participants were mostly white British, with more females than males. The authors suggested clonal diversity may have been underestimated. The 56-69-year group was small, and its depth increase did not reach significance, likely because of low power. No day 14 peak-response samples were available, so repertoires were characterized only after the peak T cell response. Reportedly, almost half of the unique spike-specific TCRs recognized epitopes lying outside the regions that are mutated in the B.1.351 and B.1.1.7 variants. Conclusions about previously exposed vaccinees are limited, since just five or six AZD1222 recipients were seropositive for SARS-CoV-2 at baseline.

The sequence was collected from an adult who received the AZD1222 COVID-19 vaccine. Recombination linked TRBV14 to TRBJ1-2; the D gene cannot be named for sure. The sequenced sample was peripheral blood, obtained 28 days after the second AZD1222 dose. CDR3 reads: CASSQGQEAYGYTF. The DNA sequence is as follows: TGTGCCAGCAGCCAAGGCCAGGAAGCCTATGGCTACACCTTC. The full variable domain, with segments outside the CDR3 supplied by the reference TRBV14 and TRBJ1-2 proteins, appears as EAGVTQFPSHSVIEKGQTVTLRCDPISGHDNLYWYRRVMGKEIKFLLHFVKESKQDESGMPNNRFLAERTGGTYSTLKVQPAELEDSGVYFCASSQGQEAYGYTFGSGTRLTVV.